Listed here are 10 T cell receptor beta chains from one sample, sequenced in a study of regulatory T cells in long-lasting Graves disease. Time point given: newly diagnosed GD, antithyroid drugs for less than 3 months. Scientists built the TCR library using RNA that was extracted from PBMCs. For TCR beta, libraries came from iRepertoire HTBI primers and Arm-PCR of CDR3 regions. Via MiXCR, TCRdb re-called the multiplex PCR reads, giving one row per CDR3 protein. The sample has roughly 350,000 distinct CDR3 sequences; 15% to 20% are singletons. The same data also contributed to another study, on T cells in Graves' hyperthyroidism and ophthalmopathy.

Source: peripheral blood mononuclear cells (PBMCs), taken at new diagnosis, from a patient treated with antithyroid drugs. The receptor source for this set is a woman in her late teens or twenties with Graves disease.

This clonotype was counted ten times or more. The chain uses TRBV27 and TRBJ2-1; TRBD2 aligns across 14 bases. V lost 4 bases, J lost 7 bases, and 9 bases stayed unmatched. Looked up from germline, CDR1 is MNHEY and CDR2 is SMNVEV (reference sequence). This CDR3 comprises 17 residues. CDR3 DNA sequence: TGTGCCAGCAGTTCAATCCGACTAGCGGGAGGGGGGAATGAGCAGTTCTTC. Its translation is CASSSIRLAGGGNEQFF.

V gene TRBV5-8 combines with J gene TRBJ2-7; no reliable D call. Germline loops: CDR1 SGHTS, CDR2 YDEGEE. V lost 2 bases, J lost 0 bases, and 9 bases lay in between. The CDR3 loop spans 14 amino acids. CDR3 sequence reads: CASSFRQFSYEQYF. The CDR3 region has the DNA TGTGCCAGCAGCTTCCGTCAATTCTCCTACGAGCAGTACTTC.

This clonotype was counted at least ten times. The chain joins TRBV5-1 to TRBJ2-1; 7 positions match TRBD2. Trimming cost V 2 bases and J 14 bases; bases outside gene matches: 7. This CDR3 has 12 amino acids. Per germline, CDR1 SGHRS and CDR2 YFSETQ. The CDR3 DNA reads as TGCGCCAGCAGCTTCGGGGAGGGCCCTGAGTTCTTC. As protein: CASSFGEGPEFF.

Ten or more counts support this clonotype. The chain is built from TRBV18 and TRBJ2-5; 9 nucleotides agree with TRBD1. CDR1 and CDR2 (germline): KGHSH, LQKENI. V was pared by 4 bases and J by 1 base, with 7 bases of the junction left unmatched. CDR3 length equals 16 residues. CDR3 residues: CASSLAQGATQETQYF. The CDR3 bases are TGTGCCAGCTCACTCGCACAGGGGGCGACCCAAGAGACCCAGTACTTC.

This clonotype was seen repeatedly, ten times or more. This chain uses TRBV12-3 or TRBV12-4 with TRBJ1-5; perhaps TRBD1 as D (5 bases). Trimming took off 4 bases at V and 1 base at J, with 11 bases between the two ends. The CDR3 is 15 amino acids. The CDR3 DNA is TGTGCCAGCAGTTCCGGGGGGTCAAGCAATCAGCCCCAGCATTTT. Translated: CASSSGGSSNQPQHF.

This clonotype came up many times. This chain uses TRBV2 with TRBJ2-1; D not certain. The CDR3 has 16 residues. Germline CDR1 is SNHLY and CDR2 is FYNNEI. V shed 7 bases and J shed 5 bases, with 21 bases lying between them. CDR3 sequence reads: CASTERAGVGDNEQFF. The DNA of the CDR3 is TGTGCCAGCACCGAAAGGGCTGGCGTTGGGGACAATGAGCAGTTCTTC.

This clonotype was detected many times. The chain employs TRBV12-3 or TRBV12-4 and TRBJ2-2; D not resolved. Deletions cut 6 bases from V and 7 bases from J, with 6 bases between. The CDR3 consists of 11 residues. The CDR3 nucleotides read TGTGCCAGCAGCCGGGTCGGGGAGCTGTTTTTT. Residues: CASSRVGELFF.

This clonotype was detected many times. The chain has TRBV6-1 and TRBJ1-3, with 10 nucleotides matching TRBD1. Germline V lookup: CDR1 MNHNS, CDR2 SASEGT. The ends lost 6 bases at V and 0 bases at J; junction bases unmatched: 11. This CDR3 spans 18 amino acids. The DNA of the CDR3 is TGTGCCAGCAGGAGGGACAGGGGAACTACTCTCTCTGGAAACACCATATATTTT. As protein: CASRRDRGTTLSGNTIYF.

This clonotype was picked up a small number of times. The rearrangement links TRBV5-1 to TRBJ1-5, with 9 nucleotides matching TRBD1. The CDR3 length is 14 residues. CDR1 SGHRS and CDR2 YFSETQ come from the germline V gene. V trimming: 4 bases; J trimming: 7 bases; junction bases outside the gene matches: 6. The CDR3 nucleotides read TGCGCCAGCAGCCCAGACAGGGGGGGACAGCCCCAGCATTTT. The encoded protein is CASSPDRGGQPQHF.

As to this clonotype: This may stem from a read error, because a much larger clone lies one nucleotide away. The chain employs TRBV3-1 and TRBJ2-1, with 12 positions matching TRBD2. With V trimmed by 6 bases and J by 5 bases, 5 bases remained unmatched. The CDR3 is made up of 15 amino acids. In germline, CDR1 is LGHDT, CDR2 YNNKEL (reference sequence). The CDR3 loop reads CASSCRTSGNNEQFF. The DNA of the CDR3 is TGTGCCAGCAGTTGTAGGACTAGCGGGAACAATGAGCAGTTCTTC.